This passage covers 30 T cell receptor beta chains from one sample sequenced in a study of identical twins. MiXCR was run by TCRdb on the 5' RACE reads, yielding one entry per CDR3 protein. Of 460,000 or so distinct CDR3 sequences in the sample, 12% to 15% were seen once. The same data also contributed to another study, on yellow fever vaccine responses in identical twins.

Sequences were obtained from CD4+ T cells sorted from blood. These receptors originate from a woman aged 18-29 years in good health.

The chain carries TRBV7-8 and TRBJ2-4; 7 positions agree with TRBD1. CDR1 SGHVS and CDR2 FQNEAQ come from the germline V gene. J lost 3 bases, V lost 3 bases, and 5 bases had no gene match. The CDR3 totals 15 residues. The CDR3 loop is CASSFSGGGKNIQYF. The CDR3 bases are TGTGCCAGCAGCTTTTCAGGGGGTGGCAAAAACATTCAGTACTTC.

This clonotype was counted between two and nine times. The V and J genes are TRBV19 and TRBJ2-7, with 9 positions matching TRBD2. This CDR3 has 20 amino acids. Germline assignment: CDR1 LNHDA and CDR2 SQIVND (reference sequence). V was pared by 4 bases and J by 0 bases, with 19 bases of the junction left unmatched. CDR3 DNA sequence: TGTGCCAGTAGTACGCAACGTTCCCCCTCTAGCGGGGTGAGCTCCTACGAGCAGTACTTC. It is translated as CASSTQRSPSSGVSSYEQYF.

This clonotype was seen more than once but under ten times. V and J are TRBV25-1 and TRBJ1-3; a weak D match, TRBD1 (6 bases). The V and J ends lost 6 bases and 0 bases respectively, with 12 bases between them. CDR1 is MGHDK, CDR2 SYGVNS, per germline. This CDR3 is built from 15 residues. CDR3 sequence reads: CASSKQGRSGNTIYF. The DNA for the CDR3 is TGTGCCAGCAGCAAACAGGGCCGCTCTGGAAACACCATATATTTT.

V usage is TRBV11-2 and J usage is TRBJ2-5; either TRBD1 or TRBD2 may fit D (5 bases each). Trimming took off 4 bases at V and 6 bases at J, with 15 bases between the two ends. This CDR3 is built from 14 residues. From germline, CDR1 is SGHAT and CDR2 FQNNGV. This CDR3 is CASSYLLRGQTQYF. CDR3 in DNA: TGTGCCAGCAGCTATCTCTTGAGGGGTCAGACCCAGTACTTC.

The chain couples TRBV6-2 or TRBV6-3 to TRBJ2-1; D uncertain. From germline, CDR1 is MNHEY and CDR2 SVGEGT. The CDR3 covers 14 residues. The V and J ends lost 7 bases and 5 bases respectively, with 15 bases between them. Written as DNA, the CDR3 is TGTGCCAGCATAGAAGCTGCCGGTAACAATGAGCAGTTCTTC. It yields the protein CASIEAAGNNEQFF.

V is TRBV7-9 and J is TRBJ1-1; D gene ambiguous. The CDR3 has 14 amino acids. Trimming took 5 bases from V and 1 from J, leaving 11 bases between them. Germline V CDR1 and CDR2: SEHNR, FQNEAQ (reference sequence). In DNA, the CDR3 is TGTGCCAGCAGCCCAGGCGATAAGAACACTGAAGCTTTCTTT. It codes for CASSPGDKNTEAFF.

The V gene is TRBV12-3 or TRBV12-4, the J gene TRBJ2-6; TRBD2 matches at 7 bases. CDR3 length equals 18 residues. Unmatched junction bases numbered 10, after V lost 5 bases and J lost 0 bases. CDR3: CASSLVGGGLSGANVLTF. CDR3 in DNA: TGTGCCAGCAGTCTCGTCGGGGGAGGGCTCTCTGGGGCCAACGTCCTGACTTTC.

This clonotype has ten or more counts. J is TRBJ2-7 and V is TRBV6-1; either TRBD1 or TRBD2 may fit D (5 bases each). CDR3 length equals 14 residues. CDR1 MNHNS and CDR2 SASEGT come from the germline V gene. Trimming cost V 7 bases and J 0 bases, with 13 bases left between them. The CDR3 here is CASIGAGTSYEQYF. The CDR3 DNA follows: TGTGCCAGCATTGGGGCAGGGACCTCCTACGAGCAGTACTTC.

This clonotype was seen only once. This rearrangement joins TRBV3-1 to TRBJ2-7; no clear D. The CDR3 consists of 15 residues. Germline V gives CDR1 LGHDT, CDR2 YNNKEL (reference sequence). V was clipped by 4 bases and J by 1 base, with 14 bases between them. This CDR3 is CASSRSITLSYEQYF. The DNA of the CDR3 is TGTGCCAGCAGCCGTTCGATAACCTTATCCTACGAGCAGTACTTC.

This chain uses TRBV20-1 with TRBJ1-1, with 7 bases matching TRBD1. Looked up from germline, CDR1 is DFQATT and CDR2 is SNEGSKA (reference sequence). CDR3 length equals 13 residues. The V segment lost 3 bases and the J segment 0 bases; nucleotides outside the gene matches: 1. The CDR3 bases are TGCAGTGCTAGCCAGGGGGTGAACACTGAAGCTTTCTTT. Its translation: CSASQGVNTEAFF.

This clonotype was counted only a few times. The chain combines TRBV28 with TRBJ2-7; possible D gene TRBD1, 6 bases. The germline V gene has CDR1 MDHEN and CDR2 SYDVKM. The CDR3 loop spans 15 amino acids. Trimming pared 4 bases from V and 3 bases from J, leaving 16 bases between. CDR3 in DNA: TGTGCCAGCAGTTCTTGGGGGCTCGGGGACTACGAGCAGTACTTC. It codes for CASSSWGLGDYEQYF.

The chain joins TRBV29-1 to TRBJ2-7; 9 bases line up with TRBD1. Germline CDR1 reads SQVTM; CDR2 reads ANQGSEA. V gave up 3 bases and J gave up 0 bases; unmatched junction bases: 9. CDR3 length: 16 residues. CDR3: CSVDPSRDRDSYEQYF. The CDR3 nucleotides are TGCAGCGTTGACCCCTCCCGGGACAGGGACTCCTACGAGCAGTACTTC.

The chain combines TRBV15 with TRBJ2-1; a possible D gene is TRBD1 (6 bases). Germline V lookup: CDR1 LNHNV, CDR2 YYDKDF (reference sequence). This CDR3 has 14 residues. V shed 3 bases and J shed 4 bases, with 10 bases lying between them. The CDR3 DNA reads TGTGCCACCAGCAGGGGACATAGTTACAATGAGCAGTTCTTC. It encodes CATSRGHSYNEQFF.

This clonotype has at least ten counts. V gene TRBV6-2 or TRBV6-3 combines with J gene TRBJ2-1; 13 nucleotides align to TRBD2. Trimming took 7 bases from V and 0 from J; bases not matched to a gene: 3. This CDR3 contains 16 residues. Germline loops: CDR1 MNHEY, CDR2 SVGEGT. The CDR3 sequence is CASKGLAGSSYNEQFF. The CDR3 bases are TGTGCCAGCAAGGGACTAGCGGGAAGCTCCTACAATGAGCAGTTCTTC.

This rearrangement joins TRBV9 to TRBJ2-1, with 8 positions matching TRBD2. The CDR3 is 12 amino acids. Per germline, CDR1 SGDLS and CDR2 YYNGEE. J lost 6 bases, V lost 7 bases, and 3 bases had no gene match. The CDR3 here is CASGLAGNEQFF. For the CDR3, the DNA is TGTGCCAGCGGGCTAGCGGGCAATGAGCAGTTCTTC.

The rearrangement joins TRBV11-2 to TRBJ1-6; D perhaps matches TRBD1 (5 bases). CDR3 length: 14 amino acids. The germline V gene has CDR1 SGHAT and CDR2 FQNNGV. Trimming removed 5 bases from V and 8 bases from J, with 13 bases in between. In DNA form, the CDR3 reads TGTGCCAGCAGCCCAGGACACCTGGATTCACCCCTCCACTTT. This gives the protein CASSPGHLDSPLHF.

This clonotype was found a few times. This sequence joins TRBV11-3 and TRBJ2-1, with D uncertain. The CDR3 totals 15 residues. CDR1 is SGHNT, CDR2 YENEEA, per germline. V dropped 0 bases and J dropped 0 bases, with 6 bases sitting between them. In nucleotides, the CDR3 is TGTGCCAGCAGCTTAGACTGGAGCTCCTACAATGAGCAGTTCTTC. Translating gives CASSLDWSSYNEQFF. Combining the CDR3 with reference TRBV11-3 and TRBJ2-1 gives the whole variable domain EAGVVQSPRYKIIEKKQPVAFWCNPISGHNTLYWYLQNLGQGPELLIRYENEEAVDDSQLPKDRFSAERLKGVDSTLKIQPAELGDSAVYLCASSLDWSSYNEQFFGPGTRLTVL.

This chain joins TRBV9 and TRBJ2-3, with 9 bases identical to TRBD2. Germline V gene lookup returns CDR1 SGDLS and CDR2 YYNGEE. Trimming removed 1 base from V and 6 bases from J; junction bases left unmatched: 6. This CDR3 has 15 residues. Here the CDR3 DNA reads TGTGCCAGCAGCGTAATCGCGGGGGGGACCGATACGCAGTATTTT. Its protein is CASSVIAGGTDTQYF.

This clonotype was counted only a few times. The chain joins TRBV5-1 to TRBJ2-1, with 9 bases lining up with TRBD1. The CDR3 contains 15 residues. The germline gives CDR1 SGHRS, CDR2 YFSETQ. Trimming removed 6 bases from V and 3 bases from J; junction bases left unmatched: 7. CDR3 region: CASNTGTGLYNEQFF. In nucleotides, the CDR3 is TGCGCCAGCAACACCGGGACAGGGCTCTACAATGAGCAGTTCTTC.

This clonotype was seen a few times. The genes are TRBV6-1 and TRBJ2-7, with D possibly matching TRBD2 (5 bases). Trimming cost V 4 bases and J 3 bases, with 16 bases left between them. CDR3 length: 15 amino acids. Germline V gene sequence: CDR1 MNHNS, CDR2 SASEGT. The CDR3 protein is CASSGRGRDGYEQYF. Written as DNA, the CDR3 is TGTGCCAGCAGTGGACGGGGTAGAGACGGCTACGAGCAGTACTTC.

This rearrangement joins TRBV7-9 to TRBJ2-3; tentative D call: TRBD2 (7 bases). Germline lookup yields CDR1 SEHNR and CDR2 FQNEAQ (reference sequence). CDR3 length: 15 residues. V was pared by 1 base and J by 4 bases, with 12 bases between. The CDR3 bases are TGTGCCAGCAGCTTAGAGGGGGGGGGCTCAGATACGCAGTATTTT. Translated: CASSLEGGGSDTQYF.

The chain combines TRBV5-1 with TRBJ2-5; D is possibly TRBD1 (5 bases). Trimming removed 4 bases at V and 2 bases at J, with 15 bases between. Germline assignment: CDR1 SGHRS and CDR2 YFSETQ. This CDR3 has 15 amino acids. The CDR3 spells CASSLPTVSQETQYF. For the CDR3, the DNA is TGCGCCAGCAGCCTACCGACAGTTAGTCAAGAGACCCAGTACTTC.

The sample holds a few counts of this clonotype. For the CDR3, the DNA is TGTGCCAGCAGCAATACGGGTCGGGAGACCCAGTACTTC. As protein: CASSNTGRETQYF. This chain joins TRBV7-6 and TRBJ2-5; no reliable D call. V was shortened by 5 bases and J by 5 bases, with 12 bases between the two germline ends. The CDR3 sequence is 13 residues long. Germline CDR1 is SGHVS and CDR2 is FNYEAQ.

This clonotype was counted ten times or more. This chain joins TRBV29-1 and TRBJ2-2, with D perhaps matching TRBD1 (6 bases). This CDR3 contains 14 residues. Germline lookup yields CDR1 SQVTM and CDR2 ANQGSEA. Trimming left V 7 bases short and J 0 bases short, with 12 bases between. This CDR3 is CSGYRDSNTGELFF. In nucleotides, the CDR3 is TGCAGCGGATACAGGGATTCGAACACCGGGGAGCTGTTTTTT.

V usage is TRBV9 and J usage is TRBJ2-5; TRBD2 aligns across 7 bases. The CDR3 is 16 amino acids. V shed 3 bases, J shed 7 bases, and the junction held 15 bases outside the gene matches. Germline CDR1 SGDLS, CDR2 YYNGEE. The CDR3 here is CASSEGGLAAAGTQYF. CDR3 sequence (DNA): TGTGCCAGCAGCGAGGGTGGCCTAGCGGCGGCGGGGACCCAGTACTTC.

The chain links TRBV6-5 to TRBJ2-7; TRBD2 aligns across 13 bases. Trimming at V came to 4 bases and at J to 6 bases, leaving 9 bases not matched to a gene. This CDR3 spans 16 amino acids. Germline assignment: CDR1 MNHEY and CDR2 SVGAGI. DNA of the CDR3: TGTGCCAGCAGTTCCCCGGGACTAGCGGGGCCTCGCGAGCAGTACTTC. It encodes CASSSPGLAGPREQYF.

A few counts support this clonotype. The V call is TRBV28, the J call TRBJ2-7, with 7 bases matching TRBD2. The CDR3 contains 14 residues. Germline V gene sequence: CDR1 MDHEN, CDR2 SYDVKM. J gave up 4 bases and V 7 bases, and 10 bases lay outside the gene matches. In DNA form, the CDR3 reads TGTGCCAGCACCCCCGCGCGGGAGAGGTACGAGCAGTACTTC. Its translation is CASTPARERYEQYF.

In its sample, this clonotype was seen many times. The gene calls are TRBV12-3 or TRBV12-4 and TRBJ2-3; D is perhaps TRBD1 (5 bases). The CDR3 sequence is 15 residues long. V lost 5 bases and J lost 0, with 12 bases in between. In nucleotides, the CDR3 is TGTGCCAGCAGTCGACGGACAACTAGCACAGATACGCAGTATTTT. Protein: CASSRRTTSTDTQYF.

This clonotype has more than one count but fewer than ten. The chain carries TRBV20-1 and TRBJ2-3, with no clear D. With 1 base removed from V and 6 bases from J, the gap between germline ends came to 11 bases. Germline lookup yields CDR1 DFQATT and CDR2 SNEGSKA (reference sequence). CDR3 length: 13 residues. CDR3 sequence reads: CSARGLALDTQYF. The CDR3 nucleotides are TGCAGTGCTAGAGGGTTAGCACTCGATACGCAGTATTTT.

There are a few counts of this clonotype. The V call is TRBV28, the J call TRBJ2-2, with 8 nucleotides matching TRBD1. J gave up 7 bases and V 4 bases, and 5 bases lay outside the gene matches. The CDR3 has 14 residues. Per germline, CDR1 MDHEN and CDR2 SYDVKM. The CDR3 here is CASSSGQGIGELFF. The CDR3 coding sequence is TGTGCCAGCAGTTCCGGACAGGGCATCGGGGAGCTGTTTTTT.